The clone carrying this T cell receptor beta chain occurred a few times. Isolated RNA was reverse transcribed in full, so expressed TCRB transcripts were sequenced. Reads from naive, central memory and regulatory T cell samples averaged about 3.9 million. The assay was immunoSEQ multiplex PCR, and TCRdb's table has in-frame clones only and misses some. The sample includes 850,000 to 900,000 clones, 15% to 20% of them seen just once. V lost 6 bases, J lost 4 bases, and 18 bases lay in between. Germline V CDR1 and CDR2: SNHLY, FYNNEI. The CDR3 is 15 residues long. The sample belongs to a study of beta chain features in type 1 diabetes.

The receptor was isolated from a woman aged 18-30 years in good health. The gene calls are TRBV2 and TRBJ2-5; D gene ambiguous. The sequencing sample was made of naive CD4+ T cells from blood. The CDR3 DNA follows: TGTGCCAGCAGGACACCCGGATGGGGTCCAGAGACCCAGTACTTC. Translating gives CASRTPGWGPETQYF.